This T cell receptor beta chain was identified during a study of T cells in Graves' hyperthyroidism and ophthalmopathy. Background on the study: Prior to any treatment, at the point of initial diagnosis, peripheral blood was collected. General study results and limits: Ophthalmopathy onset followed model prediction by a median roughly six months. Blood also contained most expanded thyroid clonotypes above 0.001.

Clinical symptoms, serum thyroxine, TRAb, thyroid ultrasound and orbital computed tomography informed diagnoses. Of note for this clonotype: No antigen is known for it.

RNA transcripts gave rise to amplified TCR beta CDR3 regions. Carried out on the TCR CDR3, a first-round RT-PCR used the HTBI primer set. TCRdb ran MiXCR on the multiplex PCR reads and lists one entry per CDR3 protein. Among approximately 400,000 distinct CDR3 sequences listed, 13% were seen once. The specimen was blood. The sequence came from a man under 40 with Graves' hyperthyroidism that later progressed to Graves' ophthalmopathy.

CDR3 coding DNA: TGTGCCAGCAGCTTAGTGGGACAGGGGAACATTCAGTACTTC. Its translation is CASSLVGQGNIQYF. V usage is TRBV11-2 and J usage is TRBJ2-4; 10 bases align to TRBD1. Trimming cost V 1 base and J 7 bases; bases outside gene matches: 1. This CDR3 is built from 14 residues. Per germline, CDR1 SGHAT and CDR2 FQNNGV.